What follows are 26 T cell receptor beta chains derived from one specimen sequenced in a study of T cell responses to AZD1222 COVID-19 vaccine. TCRdb keeps only in-frame clones here, not all; method: immunoSEQ multiplex PCR. The sample has roughly 80,000 clones; approximately 86% are singletons. This specimen consisted of peripheral blood, obtained on day 0 of MenACWY control vaccination. The receptors here all came from an adult in good health.

This clone has only one observation. The V and J genes are TRBV15 and TRBJ2-2; 7 bases line up with TRBD1. Germline loops: CDR1 LNHNV, CDR2 YYDKDF (reference sequence). The V gene end was trimmed by 6 bases and the J gene end by 0 bases; junction bases not matched to a gene: 4. The CDR3 extends over 15 amino acids. In nucleotides, the CDR3 is TGTGCCACCAGACCCGGACAGGCGAACACCGGGGAGCTGTTTTTT. It translates to CATRPGQANTGELFF.

In DNA form, the CDR3 reads TGTGCCAGCAGCGTAGGTAGCGGGGGGGCCTTCGTCGAGACCCAGTACTTC. It translates to CASSVGSGGAFVETQYF. The rearrangement joins TRBV9 to TRBJ2-5; TRBD2 agrees at 11 bases. V lost 0 bases, J lost 5 bases, and 9 bases stayed unmatched. The CDR3 loop spans 17 amino acids. Germline V gives CDR1 SGDLS, CDR2 YYNGEE. Looking up the rest from reference TRBV9 and TRBJ2-5 gives the full variable domain: DSGVTQTPKHLITATGQRVTLRCSPRSGDLSVYWYQQSLDQGLQFLIQYYNGEERAKGNILERFSAQQFPDLHSELNLSSLELGDSALYFCASSVGSGGAFVETQYFGPGTRLLVL.

The chain couples TRBV12-5 to TRBJ1-5; 7 nucleotides agree with TRBD1. The CDR3 totals 16 residues. Losses at the gene ends were 1 base for V and 3 bases for J; bases not matched to a gene: 6. Germline V lookup: CDR1 LGHNT, CDR2 FRNRAP. CDR3 DNA: TGTGCTAGTGGTTTGGCTTCAGGGGGATTCAATCAGCCCCAGCATTTT. It codes for CASGLASGGFNQPQHF.

The chain has TRBV5-1 and TRBJ2-3; 7 nucleotides align to TRBD2. The CDR3 spans 16 residues. V dropped 0 bases and J dropped 2; count of bases not matched to a gene: 6. The germline gives CDR1 SGHRS, CDR2 YFSETQ. The CDR3 bases are TGCGCCAGCAGCTTGGACCCAGCGGGGATCACAGATACGCAGTATTTT. Translating it yields CASSLDPAGITDTQYF. The full variable domain, completed using reference TRBV5-1 and TRBJ2-3, is KAGVTQTPRYLIKTRGQQVTLSCSPISGHRSVSWYQQTPGQGLQFLFEYFSETQRNKGNFPGRFSGRQFSNSRSEMNVSTLELGDSALYLCASSLDPAGITDTQYFGPGTRLTVL.

The CDR3 sequence: CASSDWDYEQYF. CDR3 sequence (DNA): TGTGCCAGCAGCGACTGGGATTACGAGCAGTACTTC. This sequence joins TRBV6-5 and TRBJ2-7; D not resolved. The CDR3 is 12 amino acids. V lost 6 bases and J lost 4, with 10 bases in between. Germline values: CDR1 MNHEY, CDR2 SVGAGI.

V and J are TRBV9 and TRBJ2-5, with TRBD2 identical over 9 bases. The CDR3 has 18 amino acids. Losses at the gene ends were 0 bases for V and 2 bases for J; bases not matched to a gene: 11. Germline V gene data show CDR1 as SGDLS and CDR2 as YYNGEE. CDR3 protein: CASSVAHRGGGAQETQYF. In DNA, the CDR3 is TGTGCCAGCAGCGTAGCACATAGGGGCGGGGGGGCACAAGAGACCCAGTACTTC. The full variable domain, with the rest looked up from reference TRBV9 and TRBJ2-5, is DSGVTQTPKHLITATGQRVTLRCSPRSGDLSVYWYQQSLDQGLQFLIQYYNGEERAKGNILERFSAQQFPDLHSELNLSSLELGDSALYFCASSVAHRGGGAQETQYFGPGTRLLVL.

This chain joins TRBV7-6 and TRBJ2-7; no definite D call. The CDR3 spans 15 residues. The V end was cut by 5 bases, the J end by 0 bases, with 14 bases between. The germline V gene has CDR1 SGHVS and CDR2 FNYEAQ. CDR3 DNA: TGTGCCAGCAGCCCGGCGCCCGAAAGCTCCTACGAGCAGTACTTC. This sequence encodes CASSPAPESSYEQYF.

The J gene is TRBJ1-3, the V gene TRBV19, with D hard to call. This CDR3 is built from 15 residues. Germline CDR1 reads LNHDA; CDR2 reads SQIVND (reference sequence). Between the trimmed V and J ends, which lost 5 bases and 0 bases, there was a span of 11 bases. The CDR3 region is CASSWTRSSGNTIYF. CDR3 sequence (DNA): TGTGCCAGTAGTTGGACTCGCTCCTCTGGAAACACCATATATTTT.

This clone was seen a single time. The V and J genes are TRBV6-1 and TRBJ2-3; D unclear. Per the germline V gene, CDR1 is MNHNS and CDR2 is SASEGT. V lost 2 bases, J lost 1 base, and 1 base lay in between. The CDR3 extends over 12 amino acids. CDR3 protein: CASSERTDTQYF. Here the CDR3 DNA reads TGTGCCAGCAGTGAACGCACAGATACGCAGTATTTT.

The chain has TRBV21-1 and TRBJ2-5; whether TRBD1, the table's D call, matches the DNA was not checked. TRBV21-1 is annotated as a pseudogene. The length of the CDR3 is 15 residues. The CDR3 spells CASSKVGQGRETQYF. DNA of the CDR3: TGTGCCAGCAGCAAAGTGGGACAGGGAAGAGAGACCCAGTACTTC.

This chain links TRBV19 with TRBJ1-2; 8 bases agree with TRBD1. The CDR3 runs to 15 residues. Germline values: CDR1 LNHDA, CDR2 SQIVND (reference sequence). V shed 4 bases, J shed 2 bases, and the junction held 6 bases outside the gene matches. The CDR3: CASSKGDRGNYGYTF. As DNA, the CDR3 is TGTGCCAGTAGTAAGGGAGACAGGGGAAACTATGGCTACACCTTC.

The chain uses TRBV6-2 or TRBV6-3 and TRBJ2-4, with TRBD2 matching over 9 bases. The V gene end was trimmed by 5 bases and the J gene end by 4 bases; junction bases not matched to a gene: 0. The CDR3 has 13 residues. Per the germline V gene, CDR1 is MNHEY and CDR2 is SVGEGT. Here the CDR3 reads CASSLAGKNIQYF. The CDR3, as DNA: TGTGCCAGCAGTCTAGCGGGGAAAAACATTCAGTACTTC.

The genes are TRBV6-5 and TRBJ2-3; the D gene could be TRBD1 or TRBD2 (5 bases each). Trimming took off 7 bases at V and 8 bases at J, with 10 bases between the two ends. The CDR3 consists of 11 residues. Germline-derived CDR1 and CDR2 are MNHEY and SVGAGI. The DNA for the CDR3 is TGTGCCAGCATGAGGGGTGGTACGCAGTATTTT. As protein: CASMRGGTQYF.

This rearrangement joins TRBV4-3 to TRBJ1-5; TRBD1 might be the D (5 bases). There are 15 residues in the CDR3. From germline, CDR1 is LGHNA and CDR2 YSLEER. Between the trimmed V and J ends, which lost 0 bases and 4 bases, there was a span of 10 bases. CDR3 coding DNA: TGCGCCAGCAGCCAAGATTCCGGGGGGAATCAGCCCCAGCATTTT. Translation gives CASSQDSGGNQPQHF.

The V call is TRBV7-6, the J call TRBJ2-3; D is undetermined. Deletions cut 6 bases from V and 0 bases from J, with 16 bases between. Germline CDR1 is SGHVS and CDR2 is FNYEAQ. This CDR3 spans 16 amino acids. CDR3 sequence reads: CASSSTFSHSTDTQYF. In DNA, the CDR3 is TGTGCCAGCAGTTCTACTTTTAGCCATAGCACAGATACGCAGTATTTT.

The chain combines TRBV27 with TRBJ1-2, with D hard to call. CDR1 MNHEY and CDR2 SMNVEV come from the germline V gene (reference sequence). V gave up 5 bases and J gave up 8 bases, with 15 bases separating them. The CDR3 length is 13 residues. DNA of the CDR3: TGTGCCAGCAGTCCGAGGCCCCTTGCCGGCTACACCTTC. Its protein product is CASSPRPLAGYTF.

This clone has more than one count but fewer than ten. The gene calls are TRBV7-9 and TRBJ1-2; 8 positions agree with TRBD1. This CDR3 has 16 residues. Per germline, CDR1 SEHNR and CDR2 FQNEAQ (reference sequence). J lost 4 bases, V lost 3 bases, and 10 bases had no gene match. This CDR3 is CASSFLGQEGVYGYTF. The CDR3 nucleotides read TGTGCCAGCAGCTTTCTGGGACAGGAGGGTGTCTATGGCTACACCTTC.

The chain links TRBV19 to TRBJ1-1; no firm D call. V dropped 3 bases and J dropped 3 bases, with 14 bases sitting between them. Germline loops: CDR1 LNHDA, CDR2 SQIVND (reference sequence). The CDR3 totals 15 residues. The CDR3 reads CASSIAEGRHTEAFF. The CDR3 DNA sequence: TGTGCCAGTAGTATCGCGGAGGGAAGGCACACTGAAGCTTTCTTT.

This sequence joins TRBV7-3 and TRBJ2-3; 8 bases match TRBD2. CDR1 is SGHTA, CDR2 FQGTGA, per germline. V was clipped by 5 bases and J by 2 bases; unmatched bases: 3. This CDR3 has 14 residues. CDR3 DNA sequence: TGTGCCAGCAGCCCAGGACTAGCCACAGATACGCAGTATTTT. Translated: CASSPGLATDTQYF. The whole variable domain, filled in from reference TRBV7-3 and TRBJ2-3, reads GAGVSQTPSNKVTEKGKYVELRCDPISGHTALYWYRQSLGQGPEFLIYFQGTGAADDSGLPNDRFFAVRPEGSVSTLKIQRTERGDSAVYLCASSPGLATDTQYFGPGTRLTVL.

This chain connects TRBV7-9 to TRBJ2-2; tentatively, D is TRBD2 (5 bases). Germline values: CDR1 SEHNR, CDR2 FQNEAQ (reference sequence). Trimming cost V 5 bases and J 8 bases, with 12 bases left between them. The CDR3 has 13 residues. CDR3 region: CASSPRDFGELFF. For the CDR3, the DNA is TGTGCCAGCAGCCCCCGGGATTTTGGGGAGCTGTTTTTT.

The rearrangement uses TRBV14 and TRBJ1-6; the D gene is possibly TRBD1 (5 bases). The V gene's germline CDR1 is SGHDN and CDR2 FVKESK. Trimming left V 6 bases short and J 3 bases short, with 12 bases between. The CDR3 totals 15 residues. The CDR3 DNA is TGTGCCAGCAGGCCAGGGACGGACTATAATTCACCCCTCCACTTT. Its protein is CASRPGTDYNSPLHF.

The chain has TRBV2 and TRBJ2-1; no clear D gene. The CDR3 has 11 residues. In germline, CDR1 is SNHLY, CDR2 FYNNEI. Trimming pared 5 bases from V and 10 bases from J, leaving 9 bases between. The DNA of the CDR3 is TGTGCCAGCAGTCCGACTTGGGAGCAGTTCTTC. Amino acid sequence: CASSPTWEQFF.

V gene TRBV9 combines with J gene TRBJ1-1; D unresolved. The length of the CDR3 is 13 residues. V gave up 2 bases and J gave up 1 base, with 6 bases separating them. Germline V lookup: CDR1 SGDLS, CDR2 YYNGEE. The chain's CDR3 is CASSVVPNTEAFF. Here the CDR3 DNA reads TGTGCCAGCAGCGTTGTCCCGAACACTGAAGCTTTCTTT.

The V gene is TRBV6-5, the J gene TRBJ1-5; a possible D gene is TRBD1 (6 bases). Germline CDR1 is MNHEY and CDR2 is SVGAGI. The CDR3 is 14 residues long. The germline V and J ends were trimmed by 6 bases and 3 bases, with 12 bases remaining between them. The CDR3 sequence is CASSPGAANQPQHF. CDR3 in DNA: TGTGCCAGCAGCCCAGGGGCGGCCAATCAGCCCCAGCATTTT.

V is TRBV5-1 and J is TRBJ1-5; D ambiguous. The CDR3 is made up of 15 amino acids. Per germline, CDR1 SGHRS and CDR2 YFSETQ. V was shortened by 1 base and J by 7 bases, with 15 bases between the two germline ends. CDR3 in DNA: TGCGCCAGCAGCTTGTCGCCGGAAGGGAGCCAGCCCCAGCATTTT. Protein sequence: CASSLSPEGSQPQHF.

The count of this clone is one. The chain joins TRBV10-3 to TRBJ1-1, with a weak D call TRBD1 (5 bases). This CDR3 is 13 amino acids long. V was pared by 2 bases and J by 7 bases, with 11 bases between. The V gene's germline CDR1 is ENHRY and CDR2 SYGVKD. CDR3 region: CAISEVGPGEAFF. The CDR3 DNA is TGTGCCATCAGTGAGGTGGGACCGGGTGAAGCTTTCTTT.